The clone carrying this T cell receptor beta chain was found a few times. Antigen specificity is unknown. TCRdb ran MiXCR on the reads and lists one entry per CDR3 protein. The data hold roughly 640,000 distinct CDR3 sequences, with roughly a quarter observed a single time. Germline V gene data show CDR1 as MDHEN and CDR2 as SYDVKM. V lost 3 bases, J lost 0 bases, and 8 bases lay in between. The CDR3 covers 14 residues. The sample comes from a study of T cell repertoires in cytomegalovirus infection. About the study: Public signatures in TCR beta pointed to CMV infection and matching HLA type. Overall study results and limits: Summed public TCR beta family frequency identified CMV carriers bearing the relevant HLA. The ex vivo response was dominated by HLA-C-restricted CMV-specific TCR beta clonotypes.

The rearrangement links TRBV28 to TRBJ1-2, with D unresolved. Sequencing used CD8+ T cells from PBMCs. The source is a human donor in good health (CMV status not recorded). Some clones in this sample may be carry-over from other donors' samples. As DNA, the CDR3 is TGTGCCAGCAGTTTTAGGTCAGCTAACTATGGCTACACCTTC. Residues: CASSFRSANYGYTF.